This record looks at one T cell receptor (beta chain) sequence and its context. Its antigen is undetermined. The data were taken from a study of CXCR3-negative and CXCR3-positive naive CD8 T cells. The authors prepared UMI-labeled TRB cDNA libraries by 5' RACE. TCRdb reprocessed the 5' RACE reads, keeping one entry per CDR3 protein, no DNA. The sample features some 150,000 distinct CDR3 sequences, with over 0.25% in its top ten. Study-wide points: Both naive subsets, CXCR3-negative and CXCR3-positive, displayed similar TRBV-TRBJ usage, unlike memory cells. For memory CD8+ cells diversity was much lower, but both naive subsets had comparably high diversity. Hydrophobicity of TRB CDR3s was greater in CXCR3-positive naive cells than in CXCR3-negative naive cells.

The CDR3 has 16 residues. Germline-derived CDR1 and CDR2 are SGHTA and FQGNSA. In triplicate, each CD8+ T cell subset was sorted at a few hundred thousand cells per replicate. This sequence joins TRBV7-2 and TRBJ2-5. The sequencing sample was made of naive CXCR3+ CD8+ T cells from blood. Sample subset: CD45RO-CCR7+CD27+CD95- naive CD8+ T cells expressing CXCR3 (TNR3+). The TCR originated in a human donor in good health. Some clones in this sample may be carry-over from other donors' samples. CDR3: CASSLALASGEETQYF.